This T cell receptor (beta chain) was sequenced for a study of cytomegalovirus exposure and HLA in healthy donors. General study points: High specificity and sensitivity for cytomegalovirus status were reported for the classifier.

Sequenced by immunoSEQ multiplex PCR; TCRdb stores in-frame clones only, minus some. The table records about 83,000 clones, 95% to 96% of them present only once. Germline trimming cut 4 bases from V and 5 bases from J; bases unmatched to any gene: 7. The CDR3 has 15 residues. Per germline, CDR1 SGDLS and CDR2 YYNGEE. Only one count was recorded for this clone. Its antigen is undetermined. V usage is TRBV9 and J usage is TRBJ2-1; the match to TRBD1 covers 9 bases. Sequenced: PBMCs. This TCR was sampled from a woman between 18 and 29 years old in good health and CMV-seronegative. The CDR3 coding sequence is TGTGCCAGCAGCCCTACAGGGGGCGGAAACAATGAGCAGTTCTTC. This translates into CASSPTGGGNNEQFF.